This T cell receptor (beta chain) was identified in a study of T-cell reconstitution after alpha-beta-depleted transplantation in children. CDR3 size: 14 residues. Germline V lookup: CDR1 LNHDA, CDR2 SQIVND (reference sequence). Unmatched junction bases numbered 7, after V lost 7 bases and J lost 4 bases. A library of TCRbeta sequences, prepared with unique molecular identifiers, was generated. TCRdb fed the PCR reads into MiXCR, producing one record per CDR3 protein. The table shows about 470,000 distinct CDR3 sequences, with approximately 41% occurring only once. The V and J genes are TRBV19 and TRBJ1-1; 9 bases align to TRBD1. This TCR was recovered from a girl aged 2 to 10 with aplastic anemia, due to receive a stem cell transplant. The source material was PBMCs, sampled before TCRalphabeta/CD19-depleted stem cell transplant. The CDR3 region has the DNA TGTGCCAGTAATCCGGGACAGGGCACCACTGAAGCTTTCTTT. Its protein is CASNPGQGTTEAFF.